The TCR beta chain under discussion was sequenced for a study of shared clonotypes between healthy human individuals. The wider study: Per-donor plates numbered three CD4 naive, three CD4 memory, two CD8 naive and one CD8 memory.

V was pared by 0 bases and J by 4 bases, with 9 bases between. The germline V gene has CDR1 SGHDN and CDR2 FVKESK. This CDR3 comprises 14 residues. At a deep level, the assay was run. Assay: immunoSEQ multiplex PCR; the TCRdb copy retains only in-frame clones and omits some. The table includes about 2 million clones, 90% to 95% detected once. Into CD45RA+ naive and CD45RA-negative memory subsets, the CD4+ cells were split. This clone was recorded only once. The TCR originated in a man younger than 35 in good health. The rearrangement uses TRBV14 and TRBJ2-5, with D perhaps matching TRBD2 (5 bases). Material: naive CD4+ T cells sorted from blood. The subset was: CD45RA+ positively selected. CDR3 amino acids: CASSQERVAETQYF. Here the CDR3 DNA reads TGTGCCAGCAGCCAAGAGAGGGTAGCAGAGACCCAGTACTTC.